The 17 T cell receptor beta chains reported below all come from one sample, sequenced in a study of CD8 T cells in ankylosing spondylitis. Their recognized antigens are unknown. General study findings and limits: Within ankylosing spondylitis blood, a TCR beta motif made up of several highly homologous variants appeared to be characteristic.

TCRdb ran MiXCR on the 5' RACE reads and lists one entry per CDR3 protein. The table shows 300,000 to 400,000 distinct CDR3 sequences, with 20% to 25% occurring only once. Sequenced: blood, either unsorted or a sorted T cell fraction (not recorded which). The receptors shown here come from a male donor with ankylosing spondylitis.

This clonotype appeared a few times. V and J are TRBV20-1 and TRBJ2-3; 13 bases map to TRBD2. Germline assignment: CDR1 DFQATT and CDR2 SNEGSKA (reference sequence). CDR3 length: 16 amino acids. J gave up 6 bases and V 4 bases, and 10 bases lay outside the gene matches. The CDR3 region has the DNA TGCAGTGCTAAATCTTTGACTAGCGGGAGGCCCGATACGCAGTATTTT. This sequence encodes CSAKSLTSGRPDTQYF.

J is TRBJ2-3 and V is TRBV20-1; D is unresolved. The germline CDR1 and CDR2 sequences are DFQATT and SNEGSKA (reference sequence). The length of the CDR3 is 11 residues. Trimming left V 5 bases short and J 6 bases short, with 9 bases between. In DNA, the CDR3 is TGCAGTGCTCGGCCTATGGATACGCAGTATTTT. It encodes CSARPMDTQYF.

The chain recombines TRBV7-3 with TRBJ1-1, with a tentative D call TRBD1 (5 bases). The CDR3 length is 13 residues. The germline CDR1 and CDR2 sequences are SGHTA and FQGTGA. Trimming removed 5 bases at V and 12 bases at J, with 19 bases between. DNA of the CDR3: TGTGCCAGCAGCCCGACGGCTGGCGGGGACCCTTTCTTT. This sequence encodes CASSPTAGGDPFF.

The table lists this clonotype with a few counts. V gene TRBV20-1 combines with J gene TRBJ2-3; 12 positions agree with TRBD2. Looked up from germline, CDR1 is DFQATT and CDR2 is SNEGSKA (reference sequence). The CDR3 totals 13 residues. The V segment lost 6 bases and the J segment 5 bases; nucleotides outside the gene matches: 3. The CDR3 sequence is CSARTSGVDTQYF. Written as DNA, the CDR3 is TGCAGTGCCCGGACTAGCGGGGTAGATACGCAGTATTTT.

This clonotype was observed a handful of times. This chain connects TRBV5-1 to TRBJ2-1, with TRBD2 matching over 8 bases. This CDR3 has 17 amino acids. Germline lookup yields CDR1 SGHRS and CDR2 YFSETQ. J was trimmed by 6 bases and V by 0 bases; bases with no gene match: 11. In nucleotides, the CDR3 is TGCGCCAGCAGCTTGGCCGGGGGAGCGGGAGTTGGCAATGAGCAGTTCTTC. Protein product: CASSLAGGAGVGNEQFF.

This sequence joins TRBV4-2 and TRBJ1-2; TRBD1 matches 7 bases. The V segment lost 0 bases and the J segment 2 bases; nucleotides outside the gene matches: 21. The CDR3 extends over 21 amino acids. Germline V lookup: CDR1 LGHNA, CDR2 YNFKEQ. The CDR3 DNA reads as TGTGCCAGCAGCCAAGACCCCCGATCTCTACAGGGGCCGGCGGGAAACTATGGCTACACCTTC. Protein sequence: CASSQDPRSLQGPAGNYGYTF.

This clonotype appeared a few times. V and J are TRBV6-2 or TRBV6-3 and TRBJ1-5; possible D gene TRBD1, 6 bases. This CDR3 comprises 18 residues. CDR1 and CDR2 from the germline V gene are MNHEY and SVGEGT. With 2 bases removed from V and 2 bases from J, the gap between germline ends came to 19 bases. In DNA, the CDR3 is TGTGCCAGCAGTTACCCTCGAATAAGCAGGGGAGGCAATCAGCCCCAGCATTTT. It specifies CASSYPRISRGGNQPQHF.

The V gene is TRBV18, the J gene TRBJ2-3; possibly TRBD2 for D (6 bases). Germline V gives CDR1 KGHSH, CDR2 LQKENI. The CDR3 spans 13 residues. V dropped 3 bases and J dropped 5 bases, with 9 bases sitting between them. The CDR3 sequence is CASSPSGVDTQYF. CDR3 nucleotides: TGTGCCAGCTCACCGTCGGGAGTAGATACGCAGTATTTT.

The rearrangement links TRBV5-1 to TRBJ2-7, with 7 bases aligning to TRBD2. The CDR3 has 15 amino acids. CDR1 is SGHRS and CDR2 is YFSETQ in the germline V gene. The V gene end was trimmed by 0 bases and the J gene end by 5 bases; junction bases not matched to a gene: 8. In DNA, the CDR3 is TGCGCCAGCAGCTTGGACGGGGGAGGGCCAGACGAGCAGTACTTC. Translating gives CASSLDGGGPDEQYF.

The genes are TRBV27 and TRBJ1-1; D perhaps matches TRBD1 (6 bases). Germline CDR1 is MNHEY and CDR2 is SMNVEV (reference sequence). The CDR3 covers 17 residues. V was cut by 5 bases and J by 1 base, with 20 bases left in between. CDR3 region: CASSGGLGQSGNTEAFF. For the CDR3, the DNA is TGTGCCAGCAGTGGCGGGCTTGGACAGTCCGGGAACACTGAAGCTTTCTTT.

V gene TRBV10-3 combines with J gene TRBJ2-5; D may be TRBD1 (5 bases). Germline V lookup: CDR1 ENHRY, CDR2 SYGVKD. Deletions cut 4 bases from V and 5 bases from J, with 11 bases between. The CDR3 has 13 residues. CDR3 in DNA: TGTGCCATCAGTGGCGTGGGGCGGGAGACCCAGTACTTC. This sequence encodes CAISGVGRETQYF.

The J gene is TRBJ1-2, the V gene TRBV6-1; D perhaps matches TRBD1 (5 bases). V lost 5 bases to trimming and J lost 2 bases, with 18 bases between them. The CDR3 has 16 residues. Germline CDR1 is MNHNS and CDR2 is SASEGT. The CDR3 here is CASSRQGRTQNYGYTF. The CDR3 DNA is TGTGCCAGCAGTCGGCAGGGACGGACTCAGAACTATGGCTACACCTTC.

The rearrangement links TRBV7-8 to TRBJ2-3; possibly TRBD2 for D (6 bases). Germline V gene data show CDR1 as SGHVS and CDR2 as FQNEAQ. The CDR3 loop spans 16 amino acids. Trimming stripped 4 bases from V and 2 bases from J, with 16 bases between. The CDR3 region is CASSYNIADLTDTQYF. In DNA form, the CDR3 reads TGTGCCAGCAGCTACAATATAGCGGATCTCACAGATACGCAGTATTTT.

The sample holds a few counts of this clonotype. The rearrangement joins TRBV7-2 to TRBJ2-1, with a weak D call TRBD2 (5 bases). The V gene's germline CDR1 is SGHTA and CDR2 FQGNSA. CDR3 length: 15 residues. V lost 7 bases and J 8 bases, leaving 21 bases between the germline ends. As DNA, the CDR3 is TGTGCCAGCAAAAGCGGAGCGGTAGCTCTTCATGAGCAGTTCTTC. As protein: CASKSGAVALHEQFF.

The chain employs TRBV5-1 and TRBJ2-1, with D unclear. Germline assignment: CDR1 SGHRS and CDR2 YFSETQ. The CDR3 runs to 16 residues. Deletions cut 4 bases from V and 0 bases from J, with 14 bases between. The CDR3 loop reads CASSPVPASSYNEQFF. DNA of the CDR3: TGCGCCAGCAGCCCGGTCCCAGCCAGCTCCTACAATGAGCAGTTCTTC.

This chain links TRBV20-1 with TRBJ1-2; unclear D gene. The germline CDR1 and CDR2 sequences are DFQATT and SNEGSKA (reference sequence). V was shortened by 5 bases and J by 2 bases, with 15 bases between the two germline ends. The CDR3 loop spans 14 amino acids. The CDR3 DNA reads TGCAGTGCTCCCCTAAACTTGGAAAACTATGGCTACACCTTC. Its translation is CSAPLNLENYGYTF.

The chain links TRBV7-3 to TRBJ2-3; 8 nucleotides agree with TRBD2. Germline trimming cut 5 bases from V and 2 bases from J; bases unmatched to any gene: 6. The CDR3 has 15 amino acids. Germline V CDR1 and CDR2: SGHTA, FQGTGA. CDR3 sequence reads: CASSPVAGPTDTQYF. The CDR3 DNA is TGTGCCAGCAGCCCCGTAGCGGGACCCACAGATACGCAGTATTTT. The entire variable domain, with the rest obtained from reference TRBV7-3 and TRBJ2-3, is as follows: GAGVSQTPSNKVTEKGKYVELRCDPISGHTALYWYRQSLGQGPEFLIYFQGTGAADDSGLPNDRFFAVRPEGSVSTLKIQRTERGDSAVYLCASSPVAGPTDTQYFGPGTRLTVL.